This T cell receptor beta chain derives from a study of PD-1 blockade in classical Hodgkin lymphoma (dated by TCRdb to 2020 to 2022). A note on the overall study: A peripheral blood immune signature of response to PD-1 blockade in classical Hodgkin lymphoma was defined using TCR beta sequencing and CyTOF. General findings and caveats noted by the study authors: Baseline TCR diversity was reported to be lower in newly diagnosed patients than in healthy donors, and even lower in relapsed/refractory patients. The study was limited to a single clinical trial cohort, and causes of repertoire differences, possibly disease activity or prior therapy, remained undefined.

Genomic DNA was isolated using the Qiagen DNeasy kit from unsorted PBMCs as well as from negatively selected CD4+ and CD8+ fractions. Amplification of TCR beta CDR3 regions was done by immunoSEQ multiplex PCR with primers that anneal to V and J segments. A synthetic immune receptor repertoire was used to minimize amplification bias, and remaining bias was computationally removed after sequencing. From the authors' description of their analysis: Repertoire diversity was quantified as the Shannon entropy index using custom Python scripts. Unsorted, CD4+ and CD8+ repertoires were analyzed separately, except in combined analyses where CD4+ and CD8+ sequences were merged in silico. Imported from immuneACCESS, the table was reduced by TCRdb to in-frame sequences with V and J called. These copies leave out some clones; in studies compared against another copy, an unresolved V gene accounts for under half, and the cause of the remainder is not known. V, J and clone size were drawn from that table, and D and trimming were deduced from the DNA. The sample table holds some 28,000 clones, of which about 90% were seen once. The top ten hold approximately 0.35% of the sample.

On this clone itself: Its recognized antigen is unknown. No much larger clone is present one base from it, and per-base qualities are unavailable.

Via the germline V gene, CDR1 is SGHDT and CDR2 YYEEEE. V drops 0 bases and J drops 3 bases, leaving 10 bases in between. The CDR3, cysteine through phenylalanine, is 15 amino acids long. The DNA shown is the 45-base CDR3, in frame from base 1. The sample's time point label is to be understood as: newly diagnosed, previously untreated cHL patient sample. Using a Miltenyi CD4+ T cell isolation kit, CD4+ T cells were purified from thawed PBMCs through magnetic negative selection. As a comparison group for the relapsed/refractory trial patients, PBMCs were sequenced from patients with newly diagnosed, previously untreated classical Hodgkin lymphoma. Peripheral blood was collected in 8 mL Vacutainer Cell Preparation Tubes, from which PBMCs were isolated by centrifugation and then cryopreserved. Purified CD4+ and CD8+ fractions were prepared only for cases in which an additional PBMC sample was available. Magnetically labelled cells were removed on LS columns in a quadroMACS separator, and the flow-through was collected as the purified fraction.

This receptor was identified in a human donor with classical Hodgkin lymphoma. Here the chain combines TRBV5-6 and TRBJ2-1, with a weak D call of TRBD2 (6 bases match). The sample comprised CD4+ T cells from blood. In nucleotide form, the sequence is TGTGCCAGCAGCTTGGTTCCGGGGGTCTACAATGAGCAGTTCTTC. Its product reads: CASSLVPGVYNEQFF.